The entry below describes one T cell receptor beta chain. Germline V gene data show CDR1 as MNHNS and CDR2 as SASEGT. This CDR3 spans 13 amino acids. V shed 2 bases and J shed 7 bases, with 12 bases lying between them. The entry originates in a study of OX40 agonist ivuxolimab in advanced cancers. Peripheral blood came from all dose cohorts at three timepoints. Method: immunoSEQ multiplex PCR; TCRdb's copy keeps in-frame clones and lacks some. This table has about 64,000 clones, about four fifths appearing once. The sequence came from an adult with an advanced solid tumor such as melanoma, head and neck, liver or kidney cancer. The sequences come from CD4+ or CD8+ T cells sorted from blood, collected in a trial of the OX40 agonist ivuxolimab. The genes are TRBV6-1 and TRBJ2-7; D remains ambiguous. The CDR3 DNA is TGTGCCAGCAGTGAATCGGTGGGGATGGAGCAGTACTTC. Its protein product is CASSESVGMEQYF.